One sample yielded the 21 T cell receptor beta chains listed below, sequenced in a study of cytotoxic CD8 clonotypes in ibrutinib-treated CLL. TCRdb keeps only in-frame clones here, not all; method: immunoSEQ multiplex PCR. Counted here are 30,000 to 40,000 clones, under 80% occurring once; the ten biggest clones make up roughly a tenth. The sequencing here drew on PBMCs, taken at disease progression, from a patient treated with ibrutinib. These receptors were obtained from a human donor with chronic lymphocytic leukemia.

This clone has only a few counts. The V call is TRBV6-5, the J call TRBJ1-2; D perhaps matches TRBD1 (6 bases). Trimming cost V 4 bases and J 6 bases, with 18 bases left between them. This CDR3 has 15 amino acids. Looked up from germline, CDR1 is MNHEY and CDR2 is SVGAGI. The CDR3 region is CASSLGGPGDDGYTF. DNA for the CDR3: TGTGCCAGCAGTTTAGGGGGGCCAGGGGATGATGGCTACACCTTC.

In this sample, this clone turned up once. The chain uses TRBV29-1 and TRBJ2-1; 7 bases fit TRBD1. The CDR3 has 17 residues. The germline gives CDR1 SQVTM, CDR2 ANQGSEA. Losses at the gene ends were 5 bases for V and 2 bases for J; bases not matched to a gene: 15. CDR3 in amino acids: CSVKGGQPDLTYNEQFF. CDR3 nucleotides: TGCAGCGTTAAAGGGGGCCAACCCGATTTGACCTACAATGAGCAGTTCTTC.

The V call is TRBV2, the J call TRBJ1-2; D is possibly TRBD1 (5 bases). The CDR3 length is 16 residues. Trimming stripped 5 bases from V and 2 bases from J, with 18 bases between. CDR1 SNHLY and CDR2 FYNNEI come from the germline V gene. The CDR3 DNA follows: TGTGCCAGCAGTAGGGGCGGGACCTACCCAAACTATGGCTACACCTTC. This translates into CASSRGGTYPNYGYTF.

The chain recombines TRBV6-5 with TRBJ2-7; no reliable D call. V was cut by 4 bases and J by 2 bases, with 12 bases left in between. The CDR3 extends over 14 amino acids. CDR1 MNHEY and CDR2 SVGAGI come from the germline V gene. This CDR3 is CASSSWTETYEQYF. Here the CDR3 DNA reads TGTGCCAGCAGTTCTTGGACGGAGACCTACGAGCAGTACTTC.

The genes are TRBV19 and TRBJ1-1, with D perhaps matching TRBD1 (5 bases). Looked up from germline, CDR1 is LNHDA and CDR2 is SQIVND (reference sequence). The CDR3 runs 13 residues. Trimming stripped 3 bases from V and 4 bases from J, with 9 bases between. The CDR3 reads CASSIGARTEAFF. DNA for the CDR3: TGTGCCAGTAGTATCGGGGCTCGCACTGAAGCTTTCTTT.

The chain couples TRBV6-5 to TRBJ1-1; tentative D call: TRBD1 (5 bases). The CDR3 sequence is 14 residues long. Germline CDR1 MNHEY, CDR2 SVGAGI. The V gene lost 5 bases and the J gene lost 4 bases, with 14 bases spanning the gap. This CDR3 is CASSKLGGGTEAFF. The CDR3, as DNA: TGTGCCAGCAGTAAGCTCGGGGGGGGCACTGAAGCTTTCTTT.

V and J are TRBV28 and TRBJ1-2; TRBD1 is a possible D gene (6 bases). The ends were cut back, 4 bases at V and 4 bases at J, with 13 bases in the middle. The CDR3 spans 14 residues. CDR1 and CDR2 from the germline V gene are MDHEN and SYDVKM. The CDR3 nucleotides read TGTGCCAGCAGTTCTCTCGGGGGCTCCTATGGCTACACCTTC. Translating gives CASSSLGGSYGYTF.

This chain joins TRBV7-6 and TRBJ2-1, with D possibly matching TRBD1 (5 bases). The V gene lost 0 bases and the J gene lost 7 bases, with 13 bases spanning the gap. Germline CDR1 SGHVS, CDR2 FNYEAQ. This CDR3 is 15 amino acids long. The DNA for the CDR3 is TGTGCCAGCAGCTTAGCGCGCCCAGGGCAGAATGAGCAGTTCTTC. Translated: CASSLARPGQNEQFF.

This sequence joins TRBV5-8 and TRBJ1-4, with a possible D match to TRBD1 (6 bases). CDR3 length: 16 residues. Trimming cost V 3 bases and J 0 bases, with 12 bases left between them. The germline gives CDR1 SGHTS, CDR2 YDEGEE. CDR3 region: CASSSGQTATNEKLFF. The CDR3 nucleotides are TGTGCCAGCAGCTCCGGACAGACTGCAACTAATGAAAAACTGTTTTTT.

The gene calls are TRBV29-1 and TRBJ2-5; no firm D call. The CDR3 has 13 residues. Trimming pared 1 base from V and 5 bases from J, leaving 11 bases between. Germline CDR1 reads SQVTM; CDR2 reads ANQGSEA. The CDR3 DNA reads TGCAGCGTTGAAGGTCGCAGGTTGGAGACCCAGTACTTC. Protein sequence: CSVEGRRLETQYF. Full variable domain (remainder filled in from reference TRBV29-1 and TRBJ2-5): SAVISQKPSRDICQRGTSLTIQCQVDSQVTMMFWYRQQPGQSLTLIATANQGSEATYESGFVIDKFPISRPNLTFSTLTVSNMSPEDSSIYLCSVEGRRLETQYFGPGTRLLVL.

This rearrangement joins TRBV5-6 to TRBJ2-1, with 8 bases lining up with TRBD2. CDR3 length: 15 amino acids. V gave up 2 bases and J gave up 1 base; unmatched junction bases: 2. Germline V gives CDR1 SGHDT, CDR2 YYEEEE. The CDR3 is CASSFTSGSYNEQFF. The CDR3 nucleotides are TGTGCCAGCAGCTTCACTAGCGGATCCTACAATGAGCAGTTCTTC.

This clone was counted a few times. The chain has TRBV19 and TRBJ1-3; no clear D gene. Germline CDR1 reads LNHDA; CDR2 reads SQIVND (reference sequence). This CDR3 contains 16 residues. V was pared by 5 bases and J by 5 bases, with 19 bases between. CDR3 sequence reads: CASSLNYQVARNTIYF. In DNA, the CDR3 is TGTGCCAGTAGTCTCAATTACCAGGTCGCAAGAAACACCATATATTTT.

CDR3 DNA sequence: TGTGCCAGCACCCGAGGCTCCTACGAGCAGTACTTC. Amino acids: CASTRGSYEQYF. The J gene is TRBJ2-7, the V gene TRBV25-1; no clear D gene. CDR3 length equals 12 residues. V gave up 7 bases and J gave up 0 bases, with 7 bases separating them. Germline V gene lookup returns CDR1 MGHDK and CDR2 SYGVNS.

The chain employs TRBV6-1 and TRBJ2-7; possibly TRBD1 for D (6 bases). This CDR3 has 14 amino acids. The V and J ends lost 4 bases and 0 bases respectively, with 10 bases between them. Germline CDR1 and CDR2: MNHNS and SASEGT. CDR3 sequence (DNA): TGTGCCAGCAGTGTCCAGGGGACCTCCTACGAGCAGTACTTC. The encoded protein is CASSVQGTSYEQYF.

This clone was recorded a few times. The J gene is TRBJ2-2, the V gene TRBV19; D is perhaps TRBD2 (5 bases). The CDR3 runs 16 residues. Between the trimmed V and J ends, which lost 3 bases and 4 bases, there was a span of 15 bases. Germline V gene data show CDR1 as LNHDA and CDR2 as SQIVND (reference sequence). CDR3: CASSMVPSRPTGELFF. In DNA, the CDR3 is TGTGCCAGTAGTATGGTCCCTAGCCGGCCCACCGGGGAGCTGTTTTTT.

Only a few counts were recorded for this clone. The rearrangement uses TRBV2 and TRBJ2-1; possibly TRBD1 for D (5 bases). V lost 5 bases and J 0 bases, leaving 8 bases between the germline ends. The germline V gene encodes CDR1 SNHLY and CDR2 FYNNEI. The CDR3 is 14 residues long. For the CDR3, the DNA is TGTGCCAGCAGTATAGACAGCTCCTACAATGAGCAGTTCTTC. Amino acid sequence: CASSIDSSYNEQFF. Supplemented by reference TRBV2 and TRBJ2-1, the full variable domain reads EPEVTQTPSHQVTQMGQEVILRCVPISNHLYFYWYRQILGQKVEFLVSFYNNEISEKSEIFDDQFSVERPDGSNFTLKIRSTKLEDSAMYFCASSIDSSYNEQFFGPGTRLTVL.

The gene calls are TRBV18 and TRBJ1-3; TRBD1 might be the D (5 bases). Germline-derived CDR1 and CDR2 are KGHSH and LQKENI. Trimming cost V 2 bases and J 0 bases, with 11 bases left between them. The CDR3 has 16 amino acids. The CDR3 coding sequence is TGTGCCAGCTCACCAAGGCAGGGATCCTCTGGAAACACCATATATTTT. It specifies CASSPRQGSSGNTIYF.

This chain joins TRBV5-1 and TRBJ1-5; maybe TRBD1 (6 bases). The V end lost 4 bases, the J end lost 3 bases, and 23 bases lay between the germline ends. This CDR3 region has 18 residues. Per the germline V gene, CDR1 is SGHRS and CDR2 is YFSETQ. The CDR3 protein is CASSPGGSRGQLNQPQHF. Written as DNA, the CDR3 is TGCGCCAGCAGCCCGGGGGGGTCCCGAGGACAGCTCAATCAGCCCCAGCATTTT.

This clone was counted a few times. The chain is built from TRBV7-2 and TRBJ2-1; 12 positions match TRBD2. Germline lookup yields CDR1 SGHTA and CDR2 FQGNSA. V trimming: 4 bases; J trimming: 7 bases; junction bases outside the gene matches: 2. This CDR3 spans 14 amino acids. In DNA, the CDR3 is TGTGCCAGCAGCTGGACTAGCGGGGAAAATGAGCAGTTCTTC. As protein: CASSWTSGENEQFF.

The chain joins TRBV5-4 to TRBJ2-7; 10 bases agree with TRBD2. In germline, CDR1 is SGHNT, CDR2 YYREEE (reference sequence). The CDR3 totals 15 residues. Losses at the gene ends were 4 bases for V and 4 bases for J; bases not matched to a gene: 8. This CDR3 reads CASSPGLADNYEQYF. DNA of the CDR3: TGTGCCAGCAGCCCCGGACTAGCGGATAATTACGAGCAGTACTTC.

This clone was seen more than once but under ten times. V gene TRBV18 combines with J gene TRBJ2-5; D not certain. The CDR3 has 13 amino acids. Trimming shortened V by 3 bases and J by 2 bases, and 7 bases separated the two germline ends. CDR1 is KGHSH, CDR2 LQKENI, per germline. Here the CDR3 reads CASSPWGQETQYF. The CDR3 region has the DNA TGTGCCAGCTCACCCTGGGGACAAGAGACCCAGTACTTC.